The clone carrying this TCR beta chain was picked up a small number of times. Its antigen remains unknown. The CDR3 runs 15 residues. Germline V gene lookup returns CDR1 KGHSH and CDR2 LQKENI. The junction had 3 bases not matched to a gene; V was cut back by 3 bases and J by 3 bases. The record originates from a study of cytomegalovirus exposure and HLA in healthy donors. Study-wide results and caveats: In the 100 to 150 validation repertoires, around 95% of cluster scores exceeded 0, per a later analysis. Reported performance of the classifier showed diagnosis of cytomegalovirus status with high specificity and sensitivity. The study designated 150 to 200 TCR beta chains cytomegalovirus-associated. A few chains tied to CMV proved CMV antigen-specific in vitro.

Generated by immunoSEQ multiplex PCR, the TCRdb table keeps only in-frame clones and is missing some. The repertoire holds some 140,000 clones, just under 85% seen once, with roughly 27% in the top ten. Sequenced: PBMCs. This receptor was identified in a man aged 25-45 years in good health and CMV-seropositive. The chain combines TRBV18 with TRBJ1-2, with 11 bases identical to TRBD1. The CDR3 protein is CASSPLGQGDYGYTF. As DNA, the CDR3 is TGTGCCAGCTCACCCCTGGGACAGGGGGACTATGGCTACACCTTC. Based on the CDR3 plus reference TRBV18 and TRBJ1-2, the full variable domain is NAGVMQNPRHLVRRRGQEARLRCSPMKGHSHVYWYRQLPEEGLKFMVYLQKENIIDESGMPKERFSAEFPKEGPSILRIQQVVRGDSAAYFCASSPLGQGDYGYTFGSGTRLTVV.